This T cell receptor (beta chain) was captured by sequencing in a study of blood T cells in healthy people across ages. From germline, CDR1 is MDHEN and CDR2 SYDVKM. With 3 bases clipped from V and 6 bases from J, the junction kept 9 bases outside the gene matches. The CDR3 consists of 15 residues. It was with a sample-barcoded 5' primer and a J-beta primer mix that a second PCR of roughly 7 to 12 cycles was run. MiXCR was run by TCRdb on the 5' RACE reads, yielding one entry per CDR3 protein. The sample shows around 650,000 distinct CDR3 sequences, about 43% of them seen only once. Whole-study results and caveats: Expanded clonotype shifts may have been confounded, as the donors had an unknown CMV status.

This clonotype has only a few counts. Its antigen remains unknown. This clonotype was obtained from a man older than 75 in good health. Material for sequencing was blood. The V and J genes are TRBV28 and TRBJ2-3, with TRBD1 matching over 7 bases. The CDR3 bases are TGTGCCAGCAGTTTCGCGTCAGGGGGACCTGATACGCAGTATTTT. It codes for CASSFASGGPDTQYF.